Included here is one T cell receptor (beta chain) sequence, with context. Generated by immunoSEQ multiplex PCR, the TCRdb table keeps only in-frame clones and is missing some. The sample consists of tens of thousands of clones, approximately 80% of them appearing once. This entry comes from a study of T cell responses to AZD1222 COVID-19 vaccine. The length of the CDR3 is 13 residues. CDR1 is MNHEY, CDR2 SMNVEV, per germline (reference sequence). Trimming stripped 4 bases from V and 4 bases from J, with 10 bases between. The chain combines TRBV27 with TRBJ1-1, with D tentatively TRBD1 (5 bases). The TCR originated in an adult in good health. Sequenced here: peripheral blood, sampled on day 0 of AZD1222 vaccination. CDR3 amino acids: CASSSWQGTEAFF. The CDR3 bases are TGTGCCAGCAGTTCCTGGCAGGGCACTGAAGCTTTCTTT.